Listed here are 26 T cell receptor beta chains from one sample, sequenced in a study of metastatic and nonmetastatic thyroid tumors. No patient had received any treatment before thyroid surgery. TCRdb re-called the PCR reads with MiXCR. The data show 75,000 to 100,000 clones, 12% seen once. Sequencing was performed on blood. These TCRs come from a female donor with papillary thyroid cancer or a benign thyroid nodule (not recorded which). Some clones in this sample may be carry-over from other donors' samples.

Notes on this clone: Given a much more abundant clone one base away, this may be a read error. The chain employs TRBV11-1 and TRBJ2-5; TRBD1 might be the D (5 bases). Germline CDR1 SGHAT, CDR2 FQDESV (reference sequence). Between the trimmed V and J ends, which lost 2 bases and 5 bases, there was a span of 12 bases. The CDR3 is 14 amino acids. CDR3 coding DNA: TGTGCCAGCAGCTTAAGCAAGGGGTCGGAGACCCAGTACTTC. Amino acid sequence: CASSLSKGSETQYF.

There are many counts of this clone. The J gene is TRBJ2-2, the V gene TRBV7-9; D unresolved. With 5 bases removed from V and 7 bases from J, the gap between germline ends came to 11 bases. Germline V gene lookup returns CDR1 SEHNR and CDR2 FQNEAQ (reference sequence). This CDR3 has 13 amino acids. CDR3 amino acids: CASSDGVFGELFF. In DNA, the CDR3 is TGTGCCAGCAGCGATGGGGTGTTCGGGGAGCTGTTTTTT.

This clone was observed many times. The chain links TRBV5-1 to TRBJ2-1, with 13 bases aligning to TRBD2. CDR3 length: 16 amino acids. Trimming removed 0 bases from V and 7 bases from J; junction bases left unmatched: 4. CDR1 SGHRS and CDR2 YFSETQ come from the germline V gene. The CDR3 DNA is TGCGCCAGCAGCTTGGCCGGACTAGCGGGAGCGAATGAGCAGTTCTTC. Translating it yields CASSLAGLAGANEQFF.

This clone was observed at least ten times. The chain employs TRBV28 and TRBJ2-7, with D perhaps TRBD2 (6 bases). V was trimmed by 6 bases and J by 2 bases, leaving 8 bases between them. From germline, CDR1 is MDHEN and CDR2 SYDVKM. The CDR3 is 12 residues long. The CDR3 region has the DNA TGTGCCAGCAGCCGCGGGGCCTACGAGCAGTACTTC. Translated, it gives CASSRGAYEQYF.

This clone has a count of ten or more. V is TRBV6-2 or TRBV6-3 and J is TRBJ2-7; possible D gene TRBD1, 6 bases. The CDR3 is made up of 12 amino acids. The V gene lost 5 bases and the J gene lost 1 base, with 6 bases spanning the gap. Germline loops: CDR1 MNHEY, CDR2 SVGEGT. The CDR3 sequence is CASSTGSYEQYF. DNA for the CDR3: TGTGCCAGCAGTACAGGGTCCTACGAGCAGTACTTC.

This chain connects TRBV7-9 to TRBJ1-1; 7 bases are shared with TRBD1. This CDR3 is 12 amino acids long. Germline CDR1 SEHNR, CDR2 FQNEAQ (reference sequence). Unmatched junction bases numbered 4, after V lost 5 bases and J lost 7 bases. CDR3 protein: CASSPGTDEAFF. CDR3 DNA: TGTGCCAGCAGCCCCGGGACAGATGAAGCTTTCTTT.

This clone was detected many times. The chain has TRBV18 and TRBJ2-3; TRBD1 agrees at 9 bases. The length of the CDR3 is 16 residues. With V trimmed by 4 bases and J by 2 bases, 7 bases remained unmatched. Germline V CDR1 and CDR2: KGHSH, LQKENI. The CDR3 bases are TGTGCCAGCTCACTTTTGGGACAGGGATACACAGATACGCAGTATTTT. It is translated as CASSLLGQGYTDTQYF.

Ten or more counts support this clone. The chain carries TRBV5-8 and TRBJ2-1; no reliable D call. This CDR3 comprises 13 residues. CDR1 is SGHTS and CDR2 is YDEGEE in the germline V gene. The V gene lost 0 bases and the J gene lost 7 bases, with 8 bases spanning the gap. The CDR3 sequence: CASSLGLRNEQFF. CDR3 bases: TGTGCCAGCAGCTTGGGCCTGCGGAATGAGCAGTTCTTC.

This clone was counted at least ten times. This same CDR3 is encoded by further DNA sequences in the sample. This chain links TRBV27 with TRBJ2-5, with 12 bases identical to TRBD2. Unmatched junction bases numbered 5, after V lost 4 bases and J lost 5 bases. This CDR3 comprises 15 residues. Per the germline V gene, CDR1 is MNHEY and CDR2 is SMNVEV (reference sequence). CDR3 sequence: CASSSLAGGGETQYF. In DNA form, the CDR3 reads TGTGCCAGCAGTTCACTAGCGGGAGGTGGGGAGACCCAGTACTTC.

A single count supports this clone. Since a much larger clone is just one base distant, this may be a read error. V gene TRBV20-1 combines with J gene TRBJ2-5; D gene unclear. The germline V gene has CDR1 DFQATT and CDR2 SNEGSKA (reference sequence). The CDR3 loop spans 11 amino acids. V lost 3 bases to trimming and J lost 9 bases, with 11 bases between them. As DNA, the CDR3 is TGCAGTGCTAGGGTACAAGCGTCCCAGTACTTC. This encodes CSARVQASQYF.

A note on this clone: With a much larger clone just one base away, this may be a read error. V gene TRBV19 combines with J gene TRBJ1-5; perhaps TRBD1 as D (6 bases). Germline-derived CDR1 and CDR2 are LNHDA and SQIVND (reference sequence). This CDR3 has 17 residues. The CDR3 reads CASSPNTGTHSNQPKHF. The CDR3, as DNA: TGTGCCAGTAGTCCCAATACAGGGACCCATAGCAATCAGCCCAAGCATTTT.

There are many counts of this clone. The chain recombines TRBV18 with TRBJ2-5, with TRBD1 matching 11 bases. CDR1 is KGHSH and CDR2 is LQKENI in the germline V gene. This CDR3 comprises 16 residues. V gave up 3 bases and J gave up 4 bases; unmatched junction bases: 7. CDR3 DNA: TGTGCCAGCTCACCCGTCGTGGGACAGGGGGGAGAGACCCAGTACTTC. It specifies CASSPVVGQGGETQYF.

With regard to this clone: Sequence at one end of the junction differs from germline and may be a read error. The rearrangement links TRBV28 to TRBJ2-2; 8 nucleotides line up with TRBD2. Germline CDR1 and CDR2: MDHEN and SYDVKM. This CDR3 is 15 amino acids long. The DNA of the CDR3 is TGTGCCAGCAGTTTCCCGACTAGCGCCGTCGGGGATCTGTTTTTT. Protein product: CASSFPTSAVGDLFF.

Many counts were recorded for this clone. The rearrangement links TRBV30 to TRBJ2-7; D not resolved. This CDR3 comprises 12 residues. Trimming pared 0 bases from V and 2 bases from J, leaving 5 bases between. CDR1 is GTSNPN and CDR2 is SVGIG in the germline V gene (reference sequence). This chain's CDR3 is CAWSVNTYEQYF. CDR3 bases: TGTGCCTGGAGTGTAAACACCTACGAGCAGTACTTC.

This clone was detected many times. J is TRBJ2-7 and V is TRBV28; D uncertain. The germline V gene has CDR1 MDHEN and CDR2 SYDVKM. V shed 3 bases and J shed 6 bases, with 15 bases lying between them. The CDR3 is 14 amino acids. CDR3 amino acids: CASSFGVSVGEQYF. The CDR3 bases are TGTGCCAGCAGTTTTGGGGTATCGGTCGGCGAGCAGTACTTC.

This clone was recorded many times. The V gene is TRBV2, the J gene TRBJ2-1; TRBD2 matches at 8 bases. Per germline, CDR1 SNHLY and CDR2 FYNNEI. The V gene end was trimmed by 6 bases and the J gene end by 9 bases; junction bases not matched to a gene: 4. This CDR3 has 12 residues. CDR3 amino acids: CASRYTSGEQFF. As DNA, the CDR3 is TGTGCCAGCAGATACACTAGCGGTGAGCAGTTCTTC.

This clone was counted ten times or more. The chain employs TRBV5-1 and TRBJ1-6; 7 bases match TRBD1. V dropped 0 bases and J dropped 9; count of bases not matched to a gene: 6. The CDR3 spans 15 residues. Germline V gene data show CDR1 as SGHRS and CDR2 as YFSETQ. CDR3 DNA sequence: TGCGCCAGCAGCTTGGGTGGACAGGATCGTTCACCCCTCCACTTT. This encodes CASSLGGQDRSPLHF.

This clone was seen a few times. This may be a read error: a much more frequent sequence differs by one nucleotide. This sequence joins TRBV29-1 and TRBJ2-3; 10 bases match TRBD2. The germline gives CDR1 SQVTM, CDR2 ANQGSEA. J was trimmed by 2 bases and V by 1 base; bases with no gene match: 9. The CDR3 is 17 amino acids. For the CDR3, the DNA is TGCAGCGTTGAAGGGATTAGCGGGAGGACCCTCACAGATACGCAGTATTTT. This codes for CSVEGISGRTLTDTQYF.

This clone was found many times. This chain links TRBV28 with TRBJ1-4; D is unresolved. CDR3 length: 19 amino acids. In germline, CDR1 is MDHEN, CDR2 SYDVKM. V was shortened by 1 base and J by 8 bases, with 26 bases between the two germline ends. The CDR3 loop reads CASSLSFSRPTSAFEKLFF. The CDR3 DNA is TGTGCCAGCAGTTTATCCTTTTCCCGTCCTACCAGCGCCTTCGAAAAACTGTTTTTT.

This clone was recorded at least ten times. The rearrangement uses TRBV28 and TRBJ1-6, with a possible D match to TRBD1 (6 bases). The CDR3 extends over 17 amino acids. Trimming removed 10 bases from V and 0 bases from J, with 19 bases in between. CDR1 is MDHEN and CDR2 is SYDVKM in the germline V gene. In nucleotides, the CDR3 is TGTGCCACCCACACACCCGGACAGAGCTCCTATAATTCACCCCTCCACTTT. Encoded protein: CATHTPGQSSYNSPLHF.

This clone was detected ten times or more. The chain couples TRBV7-2 to TRBJ2-7; D possibly corresponds to TRBD1 (5 bases). Trimming stripped 7 bases from V and 3 bases from J, with 13 bases between. Germline V gene data show CDR1 as SGHTA and CDR2 as FQGNSA. The CDR3 runs to 13 residues. The CDR3 spells CASTPDRGYEQYF. The DNA for the CDR3 is TGTGCCAGCACCCCGGATAGGGGCTACGAGCAGTACTTC.

Ten or more counts support this clone. V and J are TRBV5-1 and TRBJ2-3; TRBD2 agrees at 14 bases. The CDR3 loop spans 15 amino acids. Germline V CDR1 and CDR2: SGHRS, YFSETQ. After removal of 5 bases from V and 2 bases from J, the junction contained 1 base not matched to a gene. The CDR3 reads CASRGLAGATDTQYF. CDR3 nucleotides: TGCGCCAGCAGGGGACTAGCGGGAGCCACAGATACGCAGTATTTT.

This clone was observed many times. J is TRBJ2-3 and V is TRBV2; possibly TRBD2 for D (5 bases). Germline V gene sequence: CDR1 SNHLY, CDR2 FYNNEI. V dropped 6 bases and J dropped 2 bases, with 9 bases sitting between them. The CDR3 has 13 amino acids. This CDR3 is CASRQDFTDTQYF. DNA of the CDR3: TGTGCCAGCAGGCAGGACTTCACAGATACGCAGTATTTT.

This clone was counted ten times or more. J is TRBJ2-6 and V is TRBV6-1, with D tentatively TRBD1 or TRBD2 (5 bases each). The CDR3 contains 15 residues. The V end lost 6 bases, the J end lost 4 bases, and 13 bases lay between the germline ends. Germline values: CDR1 MNHNS, CDR2 SASEGT. The CDR3 spells CASRSGGTGANVLTF. As DNA, the CDR3 is TGTGCCAGCAGGAGTGGGGGAACCGGGGCCAACGTCCTGACTTTC.

In its sample, this clone was seen many times. The chain carries TRBV27 and TRBJ2-1, with TRBD2 matching 9 bases. The CDR3 is made up of 14 amino acids. Germline V gene lookup returns CDR1 MNHEY and CDR2 SMNVEV (reference sequence). The J segment lost 5 bases and the V segment lost 2 bases, leaving 1 base of the junction unmatched. The CDR3 is CASSLTSGHNEQFF. DNA for the CDR3: TGTGCCAGCAGTTTAACTAGCGGGCACAATGAGCAGTTCTTC.

In this sample, this clone turned up many times. The CDR3 coding sequence is TGCAGTGCTAGAAAAGGGTTGCGAGCGGGAGGGAGAGACATTCAGTACTTC. This sequence encodes CSARKGLRAGGRDIQYF. V gene TRBV20-1 combines with J gene TRBJ2-4, with 10 bases aligning to TRBD2. Germline values: CDR1 DFQATT, CDR2 SNEGSKA (reference sequence). The junction had 15 bases not matched to a gene; V was cut back by 2 bases and J by 8 bases. CDR3 length equals 17 residues.